Listed here are 20 T cell receptor beta chains from one sample, sequenced in a study of blood T cell repertoires in COVID-19. The repertoire was sequenced with immunoSEQ multiplex PCR; TCRdb's copy has only in-frame clones and lacks some. There are approximately 120,000 clones in the sample; 65% to 90% occur only once, and around 27% lies in the top ten. Sequenced material: peripheral blood. The receptor source for this set is an elderly woman with acute or convalescent COVID-19.

The chain combines TRBV15 with TRBJ1-5, with no clear D. Per the germline V gene, CDR1 is LNHNV and CDR2 is YYDKDF (reference sequence). V gave up 1 base and J gave up 2 bases, with 6 bases separating them. This CDR3 comprises 14 residues. The CDR3 region has the DNA TGTGCCACCAGCAGAGGAGCCGGCAATCAGCCCCAGCATTTT. Protein: CATSRGAGNQPQHF. Together with reference TRBV15 and TRBJ1-5, the CDR3 gives the full variable domain: DAMVIQNPRYQVTQFGKPVTLSCSQTLNHNVMYWYQQKSSQAPKLLFHYYDKDFNNEADTPDNFQSRRPNTSFCFLDIRSPGLGDTAMYLCATSRGAGNQPQHFGDGTRLSIL.

The chain is built from TRBV19 and TRBJ2-3; possible D gene TRBD1, 6 bases. Germline V lookup: CDR1 LNHDA, CDR2 SQIVND (reference sequence). The V gene lost 6 bases and the J gene lost 0 bases, with 10 bases spanning the gap. The CDR3 length is 14 residues. This chain's CDR3 is CASRDRPSTDTQYF. The DNA of the CDR3 is TGTGCCAGTAGGGACAGACCTAGCACAGATACGCAGTATTTT.

V usage is TRBV12-3 or TRBV12-4 and J usage is TRBJ1-1; D is unresolved. The CDR3 sequence is 12 residues long. Trimming cost V 5 bases and J 5 bases, with 9 bases left between them. The CDR3 loop reads CASSNPRTEAFF. The CDR3 nucleotides read TGTGCCAGCAGTAACCCGAGGACTGAAGCTTTCTTT.

The chain carries TRBV5-8 and TRBJ1-2; 7 bases are shared with TRBD1. Germline V CDR1 and CDR2: SGHTS, YDEGEE. J gave up 4 bases and V 2 bases, and 8 bases lay outside the gene matches. This CDR3 spans 15 amino acids. CDR3 region: CASSLRQGSSYGYTF. The CDR3, as DNA: TGTGCCAGCAGCTTAAGACAGGGAAGTAGCTATGGCTACACCTTC.

V usage is TRBV28 and J usage is TRBJ2-1; D may be TRBD2 (5 bases). V was cut by 5 bases and J by 10 bases, with 12 bases left in between. This CDR3 region has 12 residues. Per germline, CDR1 MDHEN and CDR2 SYDVKM. CDR3 amino acids: CASSPPQREQFF. The CDR3 region has the DNA TGTGCCAGCAGTCCACCACAGCGGGAGCAGTTCTTC.

The V gene is TRBV5-8, the J gene TRBJ1-2; the match to TRBD1 covers 10 bases. Germline assignment: CDR1 SGHTS and CDR2 YDEGEE. Germline trimming cut 3 bases from V and 4 bases from J; bases unmatched to any gene: 12. The CDR3 consists of 17 residues. CDR3 region: CASSSPVGQGPLYGYTF. The CDR3 DNA reads as TGTGCCAGCAGCTCCCCGGTGGGACAGGGGCCTCTCTATGGCTACACCTTC.

This rearrangement joins TRBV4-2 to TRBJ1-5, with D unclear. Per the germline V gene, CDR1 is LGHNA and CDR2 is YNFKEQ. V was shortened by 0 bases and J by 7 bases, with 10 bases between the two germline ends. The CDR3 is 14 residues long. Here the CDR3 reads CASSQDWGAQPQHF. The CDR3 region has the DNA TGTGCCAGCAGCCAAGATTGGGGAGCACAGCCCCAGCATTTT.

This chain connects TRBV4-1 to TRBJ2-5; D gene uncertain. V was clipped by 0 bases and J by 5 bases, with 13 bases between them. CDR1 MGHRA and CDR2 YSYEKL come from the germline V gene. The CDR3 covers 15 residues. The CDR3 DNA reads as TGCGCCAGCAGCCAAGAAGCCCACCAAGTGGAGACCCAGTACTTC. Translating gives CASSQEAHQVETQYF.

V is TRBV3-1 (or the pseudogene TRBV3-2) and J is TRBJ1-6; TRBD1 is a possible D gene (6 bases). Trimming took off 5 bases at V and 8 bases at J, with 19 bases between the two ends. Germline V gene lookup returns CDR1 LGHDT and CDR2 YNNKEL (reference sequence). The CDR3 runs 16 residues. This CDR3 is CASSKGPRKGDSPLHF. In DNA, the CDR3 is TGTGCCAGCAGCAAAGGGCCGCGGAAGGGGGATTCACCCCTCCACTTT.

This chain connects TRBV9 to TRBJ1-4; D gene ambiguous. Trimming took off 0 bases at V and 4 bases at J, with 10 bases between the two ends. Germline lookup yields CDR1 SGDLS and CDR2 YYNGEE. This CDR3 comprises 15 residues. The CDR3 DNA reads TGTGCCAGCAGCGTAGGGAGGTTTGATAATGAAAAACTGTTTTTT. It encodes CASSVGRFDNEKLFF.

The chain has TRBV29-1 and TRBJ1-4, with 8 bases identical to TRBD1. The CDR3 loop spans 14 amino acids. V lost 6 bases to trimming and J lost 2 bases; unmatched junction nucleotides: 5. Looked up from germline, CDR1 is SQVTM and CDR2 is ANQGSEA. CDR3 amino acids: CSVTTGGTNEKLFF. The CDR3 nucleotides read TGCAGCGTGACTACAGGGGGTACTAATGAAAAACTGTTTTTT. Complete variable domain (other parts from reference TRBV29-1 and TRBJ1-4): SAVISQKPSRDICQRGTSLTIQCQVDSQVTMMFWYRQQPGQSLTLIATANQGSEATYESGFVIDKFPISRPNLTFSTLTVSNMSPEDSSIYLCSVTTGGTNEKLFFGSGTQLSVL.

The chain is built from TRBV27 and TRBJ2-3; possibly TRBD1 for D (6 bases). The CDR3 consists of 13 residues. The V and J ends lost 6 bases and 2 bases respectively, with 9 bases between them. Per germline, CDR1 MNHEY and CDR2 SMNVEV (reference sequence). The CDR3 region is CASRDRNTDTQYF. As DNA, the CDR3 is TGTGCCAGCAGGGACAGAAACACAGATACGCAGTATTTT.

There are a few counts of this clone. The chain has TRBV5-1 and TRBJ2-3; 9 bases align to TRBD1. The J segment lost 5 bases and the V segment lost 6 bases, leaving 10 bases of the junction unmatched. From germline, CDR1 is SGHRS and CDR2 YFSETQ. The CDR3 has 15 amino acids. CDR3 sequence reads: CASKITGGAEDTQYF. The DNA for the CDR3 is TGCGCCAGCAAGATAACAGGGGGCGCGGAAGATACGCAGTATTTT. Filled out from reference TRBV5-1 and TRBJ2-3, the complete variable domain reads KAGVTQTPRYLIKTRGQQVTLSCSPISGHRSVSWYQQTPGQGLQFLFEYFSETQRNKGNFPGRFSGRQFSNSRSEMNVSTLELGDSALYLCASKITGGAEDTQYFGPGTRLTVL.

CDR3 nucleotide sequence: TGCGCCAGCACTAGGGAGACAGGGGGCACAGATACGCAGTATTTT. It is translated as CASTRETGGTDTQYF. The chain has TRBV5-1 and TRBJ2-3, with 8 positions matching TRBD1. Germline V lookup: CDR1 SGHRS, CDR2 YFSETQ. The CDR3 spans 15 residues. The J segment lost 1 base and the V segment lost 6 bases, leaving 7 bases of the junction unmatched.

The chain couples TRBV14 to TRBJ1-5; the match to TRBD1 covers 9 bases. The CDR3 extends over 16 amino acids. The V and J ends lost 8 bases and 6 bases, in that order; junction bases with no gene match: 14. CDR1 is SGHDN, CDR2 FVKESK, per germline. CDR3 loop: CASPLGQGEFGQPQHF. In DNA, the CDR3 is TGTGCCAGCCCTCTGGGACAGGGTGAATTCGGTCAGCCCCAGCATTTT.

V gene TRBV2 combines with J gene TRBJ1-3; a possible D gene is TRBD1 (6 bases). The germline V gene has CDR1 SNHLY and CDR2 FYNNEI. The CDR3 has 16 residues. V lost 5 bases and J 0 bases, leaving 14 bases between the germline ends. CDR3 in amino acids: CASSPQGILSGNTIYF. Here the CDR3 DNA reads TGTGCCAGCAGTCCTCAGGGGATCCTCTCTGGAAACACCATATATTTT.

This chain connects TRBV7-9 to TRBJ1-1, with D perhaps matching TRBD1 (5 bases). There are 12 residues in the CDR3. Trimming cost V 5 bases and J 5 bases, with 9 bases left between them. Germline V gene data show CDR1 as SEHNR and CDR2 as FQNEAQ (reference sequence). The DNA of the CDR3 is TGTGCCAGCAGCCAGGGTTATACTGAAGCTTTCTTT. It translates to CASSQGYTEAFF.

The gene calls are TRBV9 and TRBJ2-2; TRBD1 matches at 9 bases. Germline values: CDR1 SGDLS, CDR2 YYNGEE. V was clipped by 3 bases and J by 7 bases; unmatched bases: 10. The CDR3 totals 16 residues. CDR3 nucleotide sequence: TGTGCCAGCAGCGACTCCGGGACAGGGTTCGGCGGGGAGCTGTTTTTT. Translated: CASSDSGTGFGGELFF. The full variable domain, its missing parts supplied by reference TRBV9 and TRBJ2-2, is DSGVTQTPKHLITATGQRVTLRCSPRSGDLSVYWYQQSLDQGLQFLIQYYNGEERAKGNILERFSAQQFPDLHSELNLSSLELGDSALYFCASSDSGTGFGGELFFGEGSRLTVL.

The CDR3 DNA reads as TGTGCCAGCAGTTCCGGACAGCAAGAGACCCAGTACTTC. Its translation: CASSSGQQETQYF. The V and J genes are TRBV28 and TRBJ2-5, with D perhaps TRBD1 (6 bases). The CDR3 extends over 13 amino acids. The germline V gene encodes CDR1 MDHEN and CDR2 SYDVKM. V dropped 4 bases and J dropped 2 bases, with 8 bases sitting between them.

The J gene is TRBJ2-7, the V gene TRBV6-2 or TRBV6-3, with D possibly TRBD1 on 5 matching bases. Germline values: CDR1 MNHEY, CDR2 SVGEGT. Trimming stripped 0 bases from V and 3 bases from J, with 9 bases between. This CDR3 has 14 amino acids. This CDR3 is CASSYSGQYYEQYV. The CDR3, as DNA: TGTGCCAGCAGTTACTCGGGGCAGTACTACGAGCAGTACGTC.